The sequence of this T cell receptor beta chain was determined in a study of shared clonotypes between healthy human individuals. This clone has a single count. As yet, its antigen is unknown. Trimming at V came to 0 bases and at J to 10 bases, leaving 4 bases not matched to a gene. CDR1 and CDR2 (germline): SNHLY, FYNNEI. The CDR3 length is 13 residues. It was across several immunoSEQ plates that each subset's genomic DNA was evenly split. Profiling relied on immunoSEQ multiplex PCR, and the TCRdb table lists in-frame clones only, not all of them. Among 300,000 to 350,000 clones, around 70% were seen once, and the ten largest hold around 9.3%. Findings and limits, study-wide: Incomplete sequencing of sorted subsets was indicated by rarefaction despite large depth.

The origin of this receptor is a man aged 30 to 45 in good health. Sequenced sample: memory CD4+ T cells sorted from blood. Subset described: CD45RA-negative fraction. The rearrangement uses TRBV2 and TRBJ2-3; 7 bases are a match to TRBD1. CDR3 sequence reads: CASSEADRIAQYF. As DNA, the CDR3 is TGTGCCAGCAGTGAAGCGGACAGGATAGCGCAGTATTTT.